Many counts were recorded for the clone carrying this T cell receptor (beta chain). Its target is not known. TCRdb fed the reads into MiXCR, producing one record per CDR3 protein. The table has a few hundred thousand distinct CDR3 sequences, around 40% seen once. This entry comes from a study of T cell repertoires in cytomegalovirus infection. Study context: Based on public TCR beta signatures, there were indications of CMV infection and of a matching HLA type. Study-wide results and caveats: The cumulative frequency of public TCR beta families identified carriers of CMV plus the relevant HLA. Predominance within the ex vivo response was attributable to HLA-C-restricted CMV-specific TCR beta clonotypes.

The V gene lost 4 bases and the J gene lost 5 bases, with 19 bases spanning the gap. CDR1 SGHRS and CDR2 YFSETQ come from the germline V gene. This CDR3 contains 15 residues. The material was cultured PBMCs, obtained from culture after CMV antigen stimulation. The J gene is TRBJ2-7, the V gene TRBV5-1; tentative D call: TRBD1 (8 bases). The sequence was collected from a human donor in good health (CMV status not recorded). Some clones in this sample may be carry-over from other donors' samples. The CDR3 protein is CASSPSTGGGDEQYF. The CDR3 nucleotides read TGCGCCAGCAGCCCTAGCACAGGGGGGGGGGACGAGCAGTACTTC.